The T cell receptor beta chain under discussion was sequenced for a study of blood T cells in healthy people across ages. Total RNA, at least 5 micrograms per sample, was extracted from PBMCs. PCR was performed a second time for about 6 to 12 cycles using a sample-barcoded 5' primer and a J-beta primer mix. One entry per CDR3 protein results from TCRdb running MiXCR on the 5' RACE reads. The sample carries over a million distinct CDR3 sequences, roughly a quarter recorded once. J was trimmed by 3 bases and V by 5 bases; bases with no gene match: 13. The CDR3 runs 17 residues. This clonotype was observed a few times. These same records also appear under a second study, on T cells of mothers and their children. That work states: Donation involved three healthy Caucasian mothers and the six children that they had.

The sample comprised blood. This receptor was obtained from a girl aged 2 to 9 in good health. This sequence joins TRBV12-3 or TRBV12-4 and TRBJ2-5, with 9 positions matching TRBD2. The CDR3 DNA sequence: TGTGCCAGCAGTGCCGACTTCCTAGCGGGAACCGAAGAGACCCAGTACTTC. Translated, it gives CASSADFLAGTEETQYF.